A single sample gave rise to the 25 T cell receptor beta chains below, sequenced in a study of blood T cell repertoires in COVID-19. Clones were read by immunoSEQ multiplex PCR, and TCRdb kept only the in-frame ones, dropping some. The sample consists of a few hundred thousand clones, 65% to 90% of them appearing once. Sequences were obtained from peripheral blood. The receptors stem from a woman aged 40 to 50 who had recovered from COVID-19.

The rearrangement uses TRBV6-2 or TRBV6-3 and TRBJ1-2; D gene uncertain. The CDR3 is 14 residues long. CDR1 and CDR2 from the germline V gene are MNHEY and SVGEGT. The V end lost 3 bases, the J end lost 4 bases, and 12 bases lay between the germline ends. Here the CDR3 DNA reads TGTGCCAGCAGTTATCGGAGTAACTCCTATGGCTACACCTTC. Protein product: CASSYRSNSYGYTF.

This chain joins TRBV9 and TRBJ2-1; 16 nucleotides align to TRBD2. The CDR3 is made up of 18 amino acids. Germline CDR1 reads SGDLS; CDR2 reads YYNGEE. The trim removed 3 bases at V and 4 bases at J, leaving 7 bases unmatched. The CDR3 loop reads CASSAERGLAGGYNEQFF. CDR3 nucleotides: TGTGCCAGCAGCGCGGAAAGGGGACTAGCGGGGGGGTACAATGAGCAGTTCTTC.

CDR3: CASSQDLGGYETQYF. Written as DNA, the CDR3 is TGTGCCAGCAGCCAAGATCTAGGAGGGTACGAGACCCAGTACTTC. This rearrangement joins TRBV3-1 (or the pseudogene TRBV3-2) to TRBJ2-5; possible D gene TRBD2, 6 bases. Germline V CDR1 and CDR2: LGHDT, YNNKEL (reference sequence). The V and J ends lost 0 bases and 5 bases respectively, with 13 bases between them. The CDR3 runs 15 residues.

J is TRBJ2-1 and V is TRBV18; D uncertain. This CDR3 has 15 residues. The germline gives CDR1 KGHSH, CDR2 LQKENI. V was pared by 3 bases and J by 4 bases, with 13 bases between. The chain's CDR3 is CASSPRGTAYNEQFF. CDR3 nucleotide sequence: TGTGCCAGCTCACCGAGAGGAACTGCGTACAATGAGCAGTTCTTC.

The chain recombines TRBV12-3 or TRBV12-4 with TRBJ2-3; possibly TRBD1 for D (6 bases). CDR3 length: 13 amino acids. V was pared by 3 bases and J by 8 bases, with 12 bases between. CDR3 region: CASSFQGTATQYF. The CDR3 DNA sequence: TGTGCCAGCAGTTTCCAGGGGACCGCTACGCAGTATTTT.

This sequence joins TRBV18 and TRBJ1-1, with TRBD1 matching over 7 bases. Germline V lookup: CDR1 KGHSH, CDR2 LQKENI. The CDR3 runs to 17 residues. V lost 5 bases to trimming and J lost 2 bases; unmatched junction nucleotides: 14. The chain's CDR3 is CASSSFVRGQSNTEAFF. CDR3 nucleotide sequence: TGTGCCAGCTCATCCTTTGTAAGGGGACAGTCAAACACTGAAGCTTTCTTT.

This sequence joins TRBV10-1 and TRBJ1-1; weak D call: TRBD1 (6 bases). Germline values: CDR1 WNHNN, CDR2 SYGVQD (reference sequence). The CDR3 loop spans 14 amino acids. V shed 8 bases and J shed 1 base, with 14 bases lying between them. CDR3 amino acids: CASAEQGGNTEAFF. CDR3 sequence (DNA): TGCGCCAGCGCAGAACAGGGTGGGAACACTGAAGCTTTCTTT.

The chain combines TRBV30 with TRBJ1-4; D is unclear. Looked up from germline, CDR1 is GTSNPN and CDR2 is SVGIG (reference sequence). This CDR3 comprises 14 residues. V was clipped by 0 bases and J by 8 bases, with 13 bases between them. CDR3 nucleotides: TGTGCCTGGAGTGTGGAAGAGGTCGGAGAAAAACTGTTTTTT. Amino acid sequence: CAWSVEEVGEKLFF.

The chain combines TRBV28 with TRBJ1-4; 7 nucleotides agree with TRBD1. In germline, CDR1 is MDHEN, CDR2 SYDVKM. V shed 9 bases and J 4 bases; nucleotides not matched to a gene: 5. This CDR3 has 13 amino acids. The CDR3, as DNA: TGTGCCAGTAAGGGACAGAATAATGAAAAACTGTTTTTT. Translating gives CASKGQNNEKLFF.

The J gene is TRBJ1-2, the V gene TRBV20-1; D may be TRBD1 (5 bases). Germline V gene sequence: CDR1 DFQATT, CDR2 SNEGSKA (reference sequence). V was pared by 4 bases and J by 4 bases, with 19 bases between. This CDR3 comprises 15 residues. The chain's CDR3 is CSAIESDRGGYGYTF. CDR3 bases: TGCAGTGCTATTGAATCGGACCGCGGGGGCTATGGCTACACCTTC.

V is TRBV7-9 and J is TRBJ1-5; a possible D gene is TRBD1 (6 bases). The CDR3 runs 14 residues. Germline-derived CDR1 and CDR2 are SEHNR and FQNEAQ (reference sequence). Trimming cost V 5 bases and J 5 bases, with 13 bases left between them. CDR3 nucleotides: TGTGCCAGCAGCACGGACAGTCTCTATCAGCCCCAGCATTTT. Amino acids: CASSTDSLYQPQHF. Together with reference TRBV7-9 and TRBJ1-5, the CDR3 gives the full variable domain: DTGVSQNPRHKITKRGQNVTFRCDPISEHNRLYWYRQTLGQGPEFLTYFQNEAQLEKSRLLSDRFSAERPKGSFSTLEIQRTEQGDSAMYLCASSTDSLYQPQHFGDGTRLSIL.

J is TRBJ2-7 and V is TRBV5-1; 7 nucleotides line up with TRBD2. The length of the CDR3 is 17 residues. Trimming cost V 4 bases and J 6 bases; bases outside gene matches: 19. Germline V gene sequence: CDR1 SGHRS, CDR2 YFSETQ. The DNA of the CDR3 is TGCGCCAGCAGCGGAGCCTCCTACGGGGGGTTCAATCCCGAGCAGTACTTC. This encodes CASSGASYGGFNPEQYF.

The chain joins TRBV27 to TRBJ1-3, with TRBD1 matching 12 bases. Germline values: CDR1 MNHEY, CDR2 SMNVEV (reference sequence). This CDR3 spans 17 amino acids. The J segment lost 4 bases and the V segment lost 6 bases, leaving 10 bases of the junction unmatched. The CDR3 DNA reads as TGTGCCAGCAGGCCTTTTGGGACAGGGGGCAAGGGAAACACCATATATTTT. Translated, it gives CASRPFGTGGKGNTIYF.

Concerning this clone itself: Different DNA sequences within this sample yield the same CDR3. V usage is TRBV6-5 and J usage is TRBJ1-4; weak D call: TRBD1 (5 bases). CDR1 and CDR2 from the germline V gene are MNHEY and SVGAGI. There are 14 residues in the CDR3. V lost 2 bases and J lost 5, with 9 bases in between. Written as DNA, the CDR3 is TGTGCCAGCAGTTACAGGCAGGGAAATGAAAAACTGTTTTTT. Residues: CASSYRQGNEKLFF.

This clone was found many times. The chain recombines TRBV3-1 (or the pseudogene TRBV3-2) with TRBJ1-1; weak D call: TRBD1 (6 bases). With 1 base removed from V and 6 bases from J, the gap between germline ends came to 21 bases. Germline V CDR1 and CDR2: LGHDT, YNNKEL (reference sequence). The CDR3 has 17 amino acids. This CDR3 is CASSQGGSWGGAPEAFF. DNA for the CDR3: TGTGCCAGCAGCCAAGGAGGAAGCTGGGGGGGGGCGCCTGAAGCTTTCTTT.

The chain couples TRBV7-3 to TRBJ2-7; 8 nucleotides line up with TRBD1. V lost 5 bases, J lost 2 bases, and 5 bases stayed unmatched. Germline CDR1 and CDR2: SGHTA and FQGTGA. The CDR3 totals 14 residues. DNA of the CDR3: TGTGCCAGCAGCGCACAGGGGGGCCCCTACGAGCAGTACTTC. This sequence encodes CASSAQGGPYEQYF. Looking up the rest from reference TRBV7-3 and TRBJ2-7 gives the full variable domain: GAGVSQTPSNKVTEKGKYVELRCDPISGHTALYWYRQSLGQGPEFLIYFQGTGAADDSGLPNDRFFAVRPEGSVSTLKIQRTERGDSAVYLCASSAQGGPYEQYFGPGTRLTVT.

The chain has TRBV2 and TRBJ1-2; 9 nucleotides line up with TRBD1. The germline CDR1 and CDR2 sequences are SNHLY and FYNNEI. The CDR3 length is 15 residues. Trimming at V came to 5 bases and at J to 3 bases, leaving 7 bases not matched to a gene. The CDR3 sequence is CASSLGQGFDYGYTF. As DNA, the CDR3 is TGTGCCAGCAGTTTGGGACAGGGATTTGACTATGGCTACACCTTC.

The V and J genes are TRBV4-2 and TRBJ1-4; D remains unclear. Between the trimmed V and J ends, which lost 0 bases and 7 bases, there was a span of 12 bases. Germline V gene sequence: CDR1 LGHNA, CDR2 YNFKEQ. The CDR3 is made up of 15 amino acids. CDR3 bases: TGTGCCAGCAGCCAAGATATCGGGGTGGTTGAAAAACTGTTTTTT. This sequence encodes CASSQDIGVVEKLFF.

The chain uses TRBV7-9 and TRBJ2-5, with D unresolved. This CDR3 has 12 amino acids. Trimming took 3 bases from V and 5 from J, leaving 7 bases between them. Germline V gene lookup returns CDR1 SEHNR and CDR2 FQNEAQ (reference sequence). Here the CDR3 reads CASSFGTETQYF. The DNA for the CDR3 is TGTGCCAGCAGCTTTGGCACCGAGACCCAGTACTTC.

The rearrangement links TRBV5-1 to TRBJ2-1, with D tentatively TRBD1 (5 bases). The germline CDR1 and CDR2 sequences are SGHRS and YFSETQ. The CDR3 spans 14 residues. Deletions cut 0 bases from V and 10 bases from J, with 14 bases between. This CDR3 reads CASSLGPGFREQFF. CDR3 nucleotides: TGCGCCAGCAGCTTGGGCCCAGGGTTTCGGGAGCAGTTCTTC.

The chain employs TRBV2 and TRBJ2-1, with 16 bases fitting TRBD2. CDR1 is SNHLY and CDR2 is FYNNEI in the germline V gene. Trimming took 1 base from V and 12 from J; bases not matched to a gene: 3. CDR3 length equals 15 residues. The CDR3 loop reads CASSEEGLAGGLQFF. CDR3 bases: TGTGCCAGCAGTGAAGAGGGACTAGCGGGGGGGCTGCAGTTCTTC.

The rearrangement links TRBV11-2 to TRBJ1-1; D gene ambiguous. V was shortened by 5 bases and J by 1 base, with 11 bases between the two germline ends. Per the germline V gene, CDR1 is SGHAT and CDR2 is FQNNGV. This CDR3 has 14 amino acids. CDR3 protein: CASSASHTNTEAFF. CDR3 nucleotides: TGTGCCAGCAGCGCCTCGCACACGAACACTGAAGCTTTCTTT.

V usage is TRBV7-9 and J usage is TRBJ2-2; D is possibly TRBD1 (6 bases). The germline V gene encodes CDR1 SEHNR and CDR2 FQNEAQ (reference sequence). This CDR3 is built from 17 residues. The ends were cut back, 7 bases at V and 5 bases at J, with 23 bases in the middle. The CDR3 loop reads CASITVIEGQETGELFF. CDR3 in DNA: TGTGCCAGCATCACAGTGATTGAGGGACAAGAGACCGGGGAGCTGTTTTTT.

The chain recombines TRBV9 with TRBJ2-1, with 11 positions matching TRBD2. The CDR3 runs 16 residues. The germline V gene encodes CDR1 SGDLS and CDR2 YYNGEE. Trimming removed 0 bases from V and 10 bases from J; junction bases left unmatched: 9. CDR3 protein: CASSVVASGGIVEQFF. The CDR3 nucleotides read TGTGCCAGCAGCGTAGTGGCTAGCGGGGGGATTGTGGAGCAGTTCTTC.

The CDR3 is CASGGTGGYNEQFF. CDR3 DNA: TGTGCTAGTGGAGGGACAGGTGGATACAATGAGCAGTTCTTC. The rearrangement links TRBV12-5 to TRBJ2-1, with 8 bases lining up with TRBD1. Trimming removed 6 bases from V and 4 bases from J; junction bases left unmatched: 5. Germline V lookup: CDR1 LGHNT, CDR2 FRNRAP. This CDR3 comprises 14 residues.